This TCR beta chain appears in the sequencing data of a study of T cells in Graves' hyperthyroidism and ophthalmopathy. Amplified TCR beta CDR3 regions derived from RNA transcripts. First-round RT-PCR of the TCR CDR3 relied on the HTBI primer set. In TCRdb, the multiplex PCR reads were re-called with MiXCR into one record per CDR3 protein. The sample yields about 250,000 distinct CDR3 sequences, approximately 21% seen once. The study based diagnoses on clinical symptoms, serum thyroxine and TRAb, thyroid ultrasound and orbital computed tomography. The clonotype comes from a man aged 30 to 39 with Graves' ophthalmopathy. The sequenced sample consisted of blood.

CDR3 DNA: TGTGCCAGTACTACGGGGACAGGGATTGGCAATCAGCCCCAGCATTTT. The encoded protein is CASTTGTGIGNQPQHF. The J gene is TRBJ1-5, the V gene TRBV19; TRBD1 matches 9 bases. The germline V gene has CDR1 LNHDA and CDR2 SQIVND (reference sequence). The length of the CDR3 is 16 residues. V shed 7 bases, J shed 2 bases, and the junction held 9 bases outside the gene matches.